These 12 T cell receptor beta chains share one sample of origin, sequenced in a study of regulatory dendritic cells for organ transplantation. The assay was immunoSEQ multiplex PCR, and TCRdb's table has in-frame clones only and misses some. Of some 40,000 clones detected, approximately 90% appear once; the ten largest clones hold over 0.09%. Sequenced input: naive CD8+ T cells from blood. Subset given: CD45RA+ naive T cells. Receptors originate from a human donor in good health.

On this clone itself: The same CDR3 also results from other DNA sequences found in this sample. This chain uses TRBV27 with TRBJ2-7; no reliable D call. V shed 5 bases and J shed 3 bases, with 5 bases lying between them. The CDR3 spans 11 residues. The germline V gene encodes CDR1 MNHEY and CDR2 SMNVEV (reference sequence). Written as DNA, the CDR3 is TGTGCCAGCAGTCTGGGCTACGAGCAGTACTTC. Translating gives CASSLGYEQYF.

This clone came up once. This CDR3 is CATHRNTEAFF. The CDR3 nucleotides read TGTGCCACCCACCGGAACACTGAAGCTTTCTTT. The chain couples TRBV27 to TRBJ1-1; D ambiguous. V was cut by 10 bases and J by 1 base, with 7 bases left in between. This CDR3 contains 11 residues. Germline V gene lookup returns CDR1 MNHEY and CDR2 SMNVEV (reference sequence).

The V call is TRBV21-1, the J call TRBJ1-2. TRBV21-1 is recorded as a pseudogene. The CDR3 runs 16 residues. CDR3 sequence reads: CASSKAFRWGIYGYTF. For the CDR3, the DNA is TGTGCCAGCAGCAAGGCTTTTCGGTGGGGGATCTATGGCTACACCTTC.

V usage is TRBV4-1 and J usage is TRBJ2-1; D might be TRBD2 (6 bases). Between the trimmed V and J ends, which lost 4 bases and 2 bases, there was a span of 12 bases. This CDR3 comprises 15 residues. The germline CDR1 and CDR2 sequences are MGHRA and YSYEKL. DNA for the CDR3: TGCGCCAGCAGCCCGGGGGTGGGAGCCTACAATGAGCAGTTCTTC. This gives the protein CASSPGVGAYNEQFF.

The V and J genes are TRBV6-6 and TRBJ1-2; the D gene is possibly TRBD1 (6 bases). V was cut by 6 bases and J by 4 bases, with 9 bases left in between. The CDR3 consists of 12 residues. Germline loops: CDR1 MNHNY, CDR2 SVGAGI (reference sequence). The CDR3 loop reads CASRDRPYGYTF. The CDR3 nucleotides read TGTGCCAGCAGGGACAGACCCTATGGCTACACCTTC.

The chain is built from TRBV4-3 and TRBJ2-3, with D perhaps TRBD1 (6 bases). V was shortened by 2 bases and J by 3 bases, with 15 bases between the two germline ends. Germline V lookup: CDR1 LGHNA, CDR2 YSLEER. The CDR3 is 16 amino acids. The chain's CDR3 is CASSQLSHRETDTQYF. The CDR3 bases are TGCGCCAGCAGCCAATTGAGTCACAGGGAGACAGATACGCAGTATTTT.

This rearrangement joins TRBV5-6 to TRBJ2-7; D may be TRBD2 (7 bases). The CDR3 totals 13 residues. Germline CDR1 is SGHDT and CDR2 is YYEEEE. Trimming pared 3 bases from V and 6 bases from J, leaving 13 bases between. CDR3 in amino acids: CASSWGGQGEQYF. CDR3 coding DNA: TGTGCCAGCAGCTGGGGGGGCCAGGGCGAGCAGTACTTC.

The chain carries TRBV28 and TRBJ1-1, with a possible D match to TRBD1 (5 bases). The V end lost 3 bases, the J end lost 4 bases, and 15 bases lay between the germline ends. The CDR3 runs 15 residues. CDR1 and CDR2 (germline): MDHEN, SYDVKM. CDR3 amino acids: CASSLGDGRITEAFF. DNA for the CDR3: TGTGCCAGCAGTTTGGGGGACGGCCGGATCACTGAAGCTTTCTTT.

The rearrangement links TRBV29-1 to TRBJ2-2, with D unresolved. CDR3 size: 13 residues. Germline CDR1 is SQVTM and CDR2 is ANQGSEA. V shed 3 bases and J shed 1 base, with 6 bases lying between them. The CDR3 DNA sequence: TGCAGCGTTGAGTTGGAGAACACCGGGGAGCTGTTTTTT. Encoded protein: CSVELENTGELFF.

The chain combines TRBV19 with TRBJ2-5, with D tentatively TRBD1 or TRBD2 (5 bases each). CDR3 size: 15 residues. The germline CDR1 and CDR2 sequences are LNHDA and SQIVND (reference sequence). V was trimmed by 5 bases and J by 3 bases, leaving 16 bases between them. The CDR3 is CASSAPRDGEETQYF. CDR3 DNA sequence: TGTGCCAGTAGTGCCCCCCGGGACGGAGAAGAGACCCAGTACTTC.

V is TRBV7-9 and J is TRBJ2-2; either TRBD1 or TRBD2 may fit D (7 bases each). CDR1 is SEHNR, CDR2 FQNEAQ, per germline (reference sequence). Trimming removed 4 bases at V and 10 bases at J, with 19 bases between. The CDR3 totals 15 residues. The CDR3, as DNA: TGTGCCAGCAGCTCTCCCGCAGGGGGGGGAGCGGAGCTGTTTTTT. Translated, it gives CASSSPAGGGAELFF. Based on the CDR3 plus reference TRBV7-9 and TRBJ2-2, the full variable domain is DTGVSQNPRHKITKRGQNVTFRCDPISEHNRLYWYRQTLGQGPEFLTYFQNEAQLEKSRLLSDRFSAERPKGSFSTLEIQRTEQGDSAMYLCASSSPAGGGAELFFGEGSRLTVL.

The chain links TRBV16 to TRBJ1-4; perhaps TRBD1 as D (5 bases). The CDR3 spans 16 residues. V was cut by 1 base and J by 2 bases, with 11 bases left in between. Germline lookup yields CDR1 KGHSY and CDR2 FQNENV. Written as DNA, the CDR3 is TGTGCCAGCAGCCAATGGACCGCAGGGACTAATGAAAAACTGTTTTTT. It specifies CASSQWTAGTNEKLFF.